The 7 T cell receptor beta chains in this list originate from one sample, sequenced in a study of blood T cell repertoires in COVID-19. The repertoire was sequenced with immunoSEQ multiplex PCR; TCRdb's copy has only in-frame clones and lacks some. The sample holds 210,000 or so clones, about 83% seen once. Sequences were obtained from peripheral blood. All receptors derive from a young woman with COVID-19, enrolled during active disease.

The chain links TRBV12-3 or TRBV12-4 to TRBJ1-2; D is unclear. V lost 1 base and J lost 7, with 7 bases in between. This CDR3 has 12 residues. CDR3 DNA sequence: TGTGCCAGCAGTTTAGTCTCCGGTGGCTACACCTTC. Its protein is CASSLVSGGYTF.

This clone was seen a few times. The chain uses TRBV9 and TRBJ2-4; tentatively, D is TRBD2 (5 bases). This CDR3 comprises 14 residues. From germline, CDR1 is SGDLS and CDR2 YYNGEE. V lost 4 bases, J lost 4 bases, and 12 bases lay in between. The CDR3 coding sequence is TGTGCCAGCAGCCCCGGACTCACTAAAAACATTCAGTACTTC. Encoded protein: CASSPGLTKNIQYF.

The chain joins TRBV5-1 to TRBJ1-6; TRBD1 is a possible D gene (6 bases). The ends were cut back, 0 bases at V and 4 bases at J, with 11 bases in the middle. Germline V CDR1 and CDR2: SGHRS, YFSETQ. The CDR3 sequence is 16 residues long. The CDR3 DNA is TGCGCCAGCAGCTTGGATCTGCAGGGGTATAATTCACCCCTCCACTTT. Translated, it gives CASSLDLQGYNSPLHF.

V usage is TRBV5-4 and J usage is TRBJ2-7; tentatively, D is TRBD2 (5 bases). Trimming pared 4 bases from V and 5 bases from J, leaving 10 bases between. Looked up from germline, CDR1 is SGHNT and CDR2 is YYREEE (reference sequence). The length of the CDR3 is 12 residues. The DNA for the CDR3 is TGTGCCAGCAGCCTGGACGGGGACGAGCAGTACTTC. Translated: CASSLDGDEQYF.

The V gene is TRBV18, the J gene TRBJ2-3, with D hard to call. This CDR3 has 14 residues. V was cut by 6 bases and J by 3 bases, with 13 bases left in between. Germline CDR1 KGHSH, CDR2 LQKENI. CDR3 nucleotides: TGTGCCAGCTCGCCTCTTCCGAGAACAGATACGCAGTATTTT. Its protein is CASSPLPRTDTQYF.

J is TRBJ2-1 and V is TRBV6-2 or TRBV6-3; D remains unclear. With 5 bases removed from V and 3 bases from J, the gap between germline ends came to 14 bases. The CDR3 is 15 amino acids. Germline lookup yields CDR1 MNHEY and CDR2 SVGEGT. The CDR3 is CASSLPPLYYNEQFF. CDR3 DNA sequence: TGTGCCAGCAGTCTTCCTCCTTTATACTACAATGAGCAGTTCTTC.

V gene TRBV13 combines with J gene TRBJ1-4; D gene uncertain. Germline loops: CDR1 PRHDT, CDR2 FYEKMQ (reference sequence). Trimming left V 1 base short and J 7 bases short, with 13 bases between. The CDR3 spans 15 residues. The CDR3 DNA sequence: TGTGCCAGCAGCTTAGTGGGCCCCGTGGGTGAAAAACTGTTTTTT. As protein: CASSLVGPVGEKLFF. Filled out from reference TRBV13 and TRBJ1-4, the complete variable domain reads AAGVIQSPRHLIKEKRETATLKCYPIPRHDTVYWYQQGPGQDPQFLISFYEKMQSDKGSIPDRFSAQQFSDYHSELNMSSLELGDSALYFCASSLVGPVGEKLFFGSGTQLSVL.